This T cell receptor beta chain was sequenced during a study of OX40 agonist ivuxolimab in advanced cancers. The assay was immunoSEQ multiplex PCR, and TCRdb's table has in-frame clones only and misses some. The sample gives 120,000 or so clones, 93% of which show up once; approximately 0.15% is in the top ten. The CDR3 totals 16 residues. With 2 bases clipped from V and 7 bases from J, the junction kept 7 bases outside the gene matches. Germline V gene lookup returns CDR1 GTSNPN and CDR2 SVGIG (reference sequence). Sequencing used CD4+ or CD8+ T cells sorted from blood, obtained in a trial of the OX40 agonist ivuxolimab. This sequence originates from an adult with an advanced solid tumor such as melanoma, head and neck, liver or kidney cancer. The V gene is TRBV30, the J gene TRBJ2-1, with 14 bases matching TRBD2. The CDR3 DNA sequence: TGTGCCTGGAGTCCCGGACTAGCGGGGGGTCAGAATGAGCAGTTCTTC. Its translation: CAWSPGLAGGQNEQFF.